This T cell receptor (beta chain) comes out of a study of blood T cell repertoires in COVID-19. Study background: Sites across the United States, Italy and Spain contributed samples from acute and convalescent COVID-19. Nucleic acid was either cDNA or gDNA, and it came from T cells, B-cell-depleted T cells, or PBMCs.

The CDR3 is 15 amino acids. Germline V CDR1 and CDR2: SGHAT, FQDESV (reference sequence). The trim removed 2 bases at V and 10 bases at J, leaving 9 bases unmatched. Per the original data handling: Amplification of reference gene primers provided the estimated nucleated cell counts. TCRdb's table, derived via immunoSEQ multiplex PCR, lists solely in-frame clones and lacks some. For V, J and clone size, that table is used; D and trimming come from the DNA. The table shows 200,000 or so clones, with more than 65% occurring only once. This receptor was obtained from a woman in her twenties or thirties who had recovered from COVID-19. The rearrangement links TRBV11-1 to TRBJ2-1, with 9 bases aligning to TRBD1. The source material was peripheral blood. The CDR3 sequence is CASSLRTGVIIEQFF. The CDR3 DNA sequence: TGTGCCAGCAGCTTAAGGACAGGGGTAATCATCGAGCAGTTCTTC.